A selection of T cell receptor beta chains follows, all from one sample in a study of T cell repertoires in cytomegalovirus infection. TCRdb called the reads again in MiXCR, with one record for every CDR3 protein. The repertoire includes approximately 770,000 distinct CDR3 sequences, approximately 32% of them detected once, and around 13% sits in the top ten. No antigen has been assigned to these receptors. The source was cultured CD8+ T cells from PBMCs, collected from culture after CMV antigen stimulation. Receptors originate from a human donor in good health (CMV status not recorded). Some clones in this sample may be carry-over from other donors' samples. Both conserved end residues are part of each CDR3. A D gene is named only where the DNA matches it firmly. Not all rows give a size; the values are once, few, many and, for expanded clones, a class.

clone_size,cdr3_length,v_call,j_call,d_call,cdr3_aa,cdr3_nt
.,13,TRBV9,TRBJ2-5,.,CASSVSQIETQYF,TGTGCCAGCAGCGTAAGCCAGATAGAGACCCAGTACTTC
few,17,TRBV7-7,TRBJ2-1,TRBD2,CASSPSGAGGAYNEQFF,TGTGCTAGCAGCCCCTCAGGAGCGGGGGGGGCATACAATGAGCAGTTCTTC
many,15,TRBV7-6,TRBJ2-3,TRBD2,CASSPLAVGADTQYF,TGTGCCAGCAGCCCACTAGCGGTTGGGGCAGATACGCAGTATTTT
.,13,TRBV7-7,TRBJ2-5,.,CASSTQMGETQYF,TGTGCTAGCAGCACCCAAATGGGAGAGACCCAGTACTTC
.,10,TRBV29-1,TRBJ1-1,.,CSVGIQKAFF,TGCAGCGTTGGGATCCAAAAAGCTTTCTTT
.,14,TRBV6-5,TRBJ1-5,.,CASGPLGGNQPQHF,TGTGCCAGCGGCCCTTTGGGGGGTAATCAGCCCCAGCATTTT
few,14,TRBV6-1,TRBJ1-5,.,CASSERLIGQPQHF,TGTGCCAGCAGTGAAAGGCTGATAGGTCAGCCCCAGCATTTT
many,15,TRBV7-6,TRBJ2-7,.,CASSLEGPYSYEQYF,TGTGCCAGCAGCCTAGAAGGGCCCTACTCCTACGAGCAGTACTTC
few,14,TRBV4-2,TRBJ2-3,.,CASSPGAEADTQYF,TGTGCCAGCAGCCCGGGGGCGGAGGCAGATACGCAGTATTTT
.,15,TRBV10-3,TRBJ1-5,.,CAISDSAVGNQPQHF,TGTGCCATCAGTGACTCGGCAGTTGGCAATCAGCCCCAGCATTTT
.,17,TRBV27,TRBJ1-2,TRBD1,CASSLVVLGQAVYGYTF,TGTGCCAGCAGTTTAGTGGTTTTAGGACAGGCGGTCTATGGCTACACCTTC
.,17,TRBV6-5,TRBJ2-7,TRBD1,CASSYDGQGGDLNEQYF,TGTGCCAGCAGTTACGATGGACAGGGAGGAGATCTCAACGAGCAGTACTTC
.,14,TRBV4-1,TRBJ1-5,.,CASSQVEFNQPQHF,TGCGCCAGCAGCCAAGTAGAATTCAATCAGCCCCAGCATTTT
few,14,TRBV24-1,TRBJ2-1,TRBD2,CATAGLAGDFEQFF,TGTGCCACCGCGGGACTAGCGGGGGATTTTGAGCAGTTCTTC
.,10,TRBV6-8,TRBJ2-3,TRBD1,CASGTATQYF,TGTGCCAGTGGGACAGCTACGCAGTATTTT
few,14,TRBV27,TRBJ2-7,TRBD1,CASSHRGFPHEQYF,TGTGCCAGCAGCCACAGGGGATTTCCCCACGAGCAGTACTTC
many,11,TRBV7-2,TRBJ1-1,.,CATKIGTEAFF,TGTGCCACCAAGATAGGGACTGAAGCTTTCTTT
few,15,TRBV11-1,TRBJ2-1,TRBD1,CASSLLRDRSHEQFF,TGTGCCAGCAGCTTATTAAGGGACAGAAGCCATGAGCAGTTCTTC
.,17,TRBV4-1,TRBJ2-3,.,CASSQVPGASSTDTQYF,TGCGCCAGCAGCCAAGTCCCCGGGGCTTCTAGCACAGATACGCAGTATTTT
.,12,TRBV20-1,TRBJ2-7,.,CSARAQDSEQYF,TGCAGTGCTAGAGCCCAGGATTCCGAGCAGTACTTC
.,15,TRBV4-2,TRBJ1-4,.,CASSRPPGGGEKLFF,TGTGCCAGCAGCCGACCACCTGGGGGGGGTGAAAAACTGTTTTTT
.,14,TRBV7-9,TRBJ2-5,.,CASSLFLGTETQYF,TGTGCCAGCAGCTTATTCTTAGGGACAGAGACCCAGTACTTC
few,14,TRBV7-9,TRBJ2-1,TRBD2,CASSLSGLVDEQFF,TGTGCCAGCAGCTTAAGCGGACTAGTCGATGAGCAGTTCTTC
few,15,TRBV24-1,TRBJ2-1,TRBD1,CATSDSTGSYNEQFF,TGTGCCACCAGTGATTCGACAGGGTCCTACAATGAGCAGTTCTTC
few,15,TRBV7-9,TRBJ2-3,TRBD1,CASSLARTGPDTQYF,TGTGCCAGCAGCTTAGCCCGGACAGGTCCAGATACGCAGTATTTT
few,14,TRBV7-4,TRBJ1-1,.,CASSTGTKNTEAFF,TGTGCCAGCAGCACCGGGACAAAAAACACTGAAGCTTTCTTT
few,16,TRBV4-2,TRBJ2-5,TRBD2,CASSQASGGASETQYF,TGTGCCAGCAGCCAAGCTAGCGGGGGGGCCTCAGAGACCCAGTACTTC
.,11,TRBV2,TRBJ1-3,.,CASLDKNTIYF,TGTGCCAGCCTTGACAAAAACACCATATATTTT
.,16,TRBV2,TRBJ1-1,TRBD1,CASSEAIRGRDTEAFF,TGTGCCAGCAGTGAAGCAATAAGGGGGCGGGACACTGAAGCTTTCTTT
many,14,TRBV6-1,TRBJ2-5,TRBD2,CASRGSGDAGTQYF,TGTGCCAGCCGGGGTAGCGGGGACGCCGGGACCCAGTACTTC
.,16,TRBV12-3/TRBV12-4,TRBJ2-6,.,CASSLFVRIGANVLTF,TGTGCCAGCAGTTTATTTGTAAGGATTGGGGCCAACGTCCTGACTTTC
.,15,TRBV27,TRBJ2-2,TRBD1,CASSRDRGGVGELFF,TGTGCCAGCAGCCGGGACAGGGGGGGAGTCGGGGAGCTGTTTTTT
.,13,TRBV6-2/TRBV6-3,TRBJ2-3,.,CATLFTSTDTQYF,TGTGCCACGCTTTTCACTAGCACAGATACGCAGTATTTT
.,13,TRBV7-6,TRBJ1-1,.,CASSRVEGSEAFF,TGTGCCAGCAGCCGAGTGGAGGGCTCTGAAGCTTTCTTT
.,16,TRBV12-3/TRBV12-4,TRBJ2-1,.,CASSLFLRLSYNEQFF,TGTGCCAGCAGTTTGTTTCTGAGGCTCTCATACAATGAGCAGTTCTTC
many,14,TRBV7-2,TRBJ1-4,TRBD1,CASSDRAFNEKLFF,TGTGCCAGCAGCGACAGGGCATTTAATGAAAAACTGTTTTTT
.,15,TRBV7-4,TRBJ2-1,TRBD2,CASSNQRGRWDEQFF,TGTGCCAGCAGCAACCAGCGGGGTAGGTGGGATGAACAGTTCTTC
.,18,TRBV11-3,TRBJ2-1,TRBD2,CASSLDSLAGGSYNEQFF,TGTGCCAGCAGCTTAGATAGCCTAGCGGGGGGCTCCTACAATGAGCAGTTCTTC
.,14,TRBV6-1,TRBJ2-2,.,CASSARGDTGELFF,TGTGCCAGCAGTGCACGGGGAGACACCGGGGAGCTGTTTTTT
many,13,TRBV7-9,TRBJ1-2,.,CASSPGGGYGYTF,TGTGCCAGCAGCCCCGGGGGCGGCTATGGCTACACCTTC
.,14,TRBV4-1,TRBJ2-3,.,CASSQEPRLDTQYF,TGCGCCAGCAGCCAAGAGCCCCGCTTGGATACGCAGTATTTT
few,13,TRBV6-1,TRBJ2-2,.,CASSYQETGELFF,TGTGCCAGCAGTTACCAGGAGACCGGGGAGCTGTTTTTT
once,17,TRBV4-1,TRBJ2-3,TRBD1,CASSQTTGLKGTDTQYF,TGCGCCAGCAGCCAAACGACAGGGCTAAAAGGCACAGATACGCAGTATTTT
.,10,TRBV6-1,TRBJ1-1,.,CASSPDSQRF,TGTGCCAGCAGTCCCGACAGCCAGAGATTC
.,15,TRBV29-1,TRBJ2-5,.,CSVEDLPAVQETQYF,TGCAGCGTTGAAGATCTCCCAGCGGTCCAAGAGACCCAGTACTTC
few,16,TRBV7-2,TRBJ1-2,.,CASSLAPGRRAKGYTF,TGTGCCAGCAGCTTAGCGCCGGGACGGAGAGCCAAGGGCTACACCTTC
.,13,TRBV27,TRBJ1-2,.,CASSPQGNQGYTF,TGTGCCAGCAGTCCCCAGGGCAATCAGGGCTACACCTTC
.,14,TRBV29-1,TRBJ1-1,TRBD1,CSVLQGGSNTEAFF,TGCAGCGTTCTTCAGGGGGGCTCGAACACTGAAGCTTTCTTT
.,11,TRBV10-3,TRBJ2-3,.,CAISLTDTQYF,TGTGCCATCAGCCTCACAGATACGCAGTATTTT
many,12,TRBV12-3/TRBV12-4,TRBJ1-6,.,CASSAPNSPLHF,TGTGCCAGCAGTGCTCCTAATTCACCCCTCCACTTT
.,14,TRBV4-1,TRBJ1-4,.,CASSQGVGKTVLFF,TGCGCCAGCAGCCAGGGGGTTGGAAAGACGGTTCTGTTTTTT
many,15,TRBV7-6,TRBJ1-1,TRBD1,CASSLWTGENTEAFF,TGTGCCAGCAGCTTGTGGACAGGGGAGAACACTGAAGCTTTCTTT
.,17,TRBV5-1,TRBJ2-1,.,CASSPFDGGTNYNEQFF,TGCGCCAGCAGCCCGTTCGATGGGGGGACAAACTACAATGAGCAGTTCTTC